This entry features one T cell receptor (beta chain) sequence. Clones were read by immunoSEQ multiplex PCR, and TCRdb kept only the in-frame ones, dropping some. The sample consists of 90,000 to 120,000 clones, around 93% of them appearing once. This entry belongs to a study of OX40 agonist ivuxolimab in advanced cancers. V lost 1 base, J lost 3 bases, and 2 bases stayed unmatched. The CDR3 is made up of 15 amino acids. Looked up from germline, CDR1 is SGHNT and CDR2 is YYREEE (reference sequence). The clonotype was recovered from an adult with an advanced solid tumor such as melanoma, head and neck, liver or kidney cancer. The chain uses TRBV5-4 and TRBJ2-4; 9 nucleotides line up with TRBD1. The input for sequencing was CD4+ or CD8+ T cells sorted from blood, taken in a trial of the OX40 agonist ivuxolimab. As DNA, the CDR3 is TGTGCCAGCAGCTTGTGGGACAGGGACAAAAACATTCAGTACTTC. Protein: CASSLWDRDKNIQYF.